This section outlines one T cell receptor (beta chain) sequence together with its context. The antigen this receptor binds is unknown. There are no base qualities to consult, and no much larger clone falls within one base. The 35 to 40 donors, aged about 6 to 95 years, were systemically healthy Caucasian individuals from Russia. Each donor gave around 9.8 milliliters of peripheral blood, collected into EDTA-treated Vacutainer tubes. Ficoll-Paque density-gradient centrifugation was used to isolate PBMCs, with at least 7 million per sample. Trizol reagent was used to extract total RNA from PBMCs, with at least 5 micrograms per sample. For every donor, flow cytometry on a PBMC aliquot measured the percentage of naive CD45RAhigh/CD27high T cells. The data stem from a study of blood T cells in healthy people across ages (dated by TCRdb to the mid-2010s). Study-wide context: In model experiments, template switching captured about one uniquely barcoded TCR beta cDNA molecule for every two T cells. Donors of different ages were randomly distributed across sequencing lanes to avoid experimental bias. Using the same blood draw, the study looked at two additional independent replicas of 1 million unique cDNA reads for two donors, one aged 18 to 30 and the other aged 80 or older. The donors were divided into four age groups: young (average roughly 17 years), middle-aged (roughly 40), aged (around 67) and long-lived (about 84). To track age-related changes in TCR beta repertoire diversity, the study relied on deep sequencing normalized with unique cDNA molecular identifiers.

The study at large found these results: Estimates of total diversity from one million sequenced T cells were regarded as lower bounds and underestimates. There was a strong correlation between observed TCR beta diversity and the percentage of naive T cells measured by flow cytometry. Because the CMV infection status of the donors was unknown, age-related changes in expanded clonotypes may potentially have been confounded. Conclusive comparison of naive and antigen-experienced compartments was prevented by the profiling of bulk unsorted PBMCs. As age increased, observed TCR beta diversity per million T cells dropped in a roughly linear way, and a significant reduction was already evident by age approximately 40. Compared with the aged group, more naive CD4+ T cells, fewer expanded clones and increased TCR diversity were shown by the long-lived group, suggesting age selection.

The library was made by 5' RACE. TCRdb lists the instrument as Illumina HiSeq 2500. The second PCR ran for about 6 to 11 cycles and used a J-beta primer mix along with a sample-barcoded 5' primer. A template-switch 5' adaptor carrying 12 random nucleotides introduced a unique molecular identifier onto each TCR beta cDNA molecule. Each sample yielded at least 2.5 million CDR3-containing paired-end reads. First-strand cDNA synthesis was performed from all RNA using the Mint cDNA synthesis kit, with priming by a TRBC-specific oligonucleotide. All cDNA was treated with uracil-DNA glycosylase and then went through a first 18-cycle PCR with the universal primers M1SS and BC2_uni_R. Per the source publication's procedure: For normalization, 1 million high-quality reads, each with a distinct molecular identifier, were randomly selected from each sample. Reads sharing molecular identifiers were discarded rather than binned into consensus sequences. MiTCR, set to a Q25 quality threshold and the strictest error-elimination algorithm, was used for CDR3 identification, clonotype clustering and error correction. A nonparametric unseen species model with Euler transformation was used to estimate lower-bound total TCR beta diversity. In TCRdb, the public reads were trimmed at Q25 with fastp and aligned with MiXCR, with productive beta chains retained. For every CDR3 protein sequence, its rows merge into one entry that carries the most common genes and DNA. TCRdb, not the original authors, processed these V and J calls. The sample table records under 2 million distinct CDR3 sequences; about 35% of these occur just once. The ten largest clones represent 10% to 12% of the sample.

Trimming at the junction amounts to 5 bases on V and 13 bases on J, and the germline ends lie 17 bases apart. Its CDR3 holds 12 amino acids, cysteine through phenylalanine. Only the CDR3 DNA stays, 36 bases, in frame from base 1. CDR1 SGHTA and CDR2 FQGNSA are derived from the germline V gene. The source is a woman aged 25 to 39 in good health. The sequencing input was blood. This sequence uses TRBV7-2 and TRBJ1-1; no confident D gene assignment can be made. This receptor has the CDR3 CASSPPQLPGFF. The DNA reads as follows: TGTGCCAGCAGCCCGCCTCAGCTACCGGGTTTCTTT. With the portions outside the CDR3 filled from the reference TRBV7-2 and TRBJ1-1 genes, the complete variable region becomes GAGVSQSPSNKVTEKGKDVELRCDPISGHTALYWYRQSLGQGLEFLIYFQGNSAPDKSGLPSDRFSAERTGGSVSTLTIQRTQQEDSAVYLCASSPPQLPGFFGQGTRLTVV.